One T cell receptor (beta chain) is described in this entry. Its antigen is as yet unknown. The CDR3 covers 14 residues. V lost 5 bases and J 1 base, leaving 9 bases between the germline ends. The V gene's germline CDR1 is LNHDA and CDR2 SQIVND (reference sequence). This PCR relied on a set of 60 Vbeta primers and 13 Jbeta primers. Clones were read by immunoSEQ multiplex PCR, and TCRdb kept only the in-frame ones, dropping some. The table shows about 130,000 clones, with approximately 80% occurring only once. The source of the sample is a study of cytomegalovirus exposure and HLA in healthy donors. Study-level background: A data release that came early held about 89 million unique TCRs from HLA-typed donors.

Study results and limitations: In a later analysis, TCR association rates varied by HLA locus: DRB1 most, HLA-C fewest. Later on, analysis showed that most CMV-associated TCR beta chains appeared to be HLA-restricted. Previous analysis showed most TCR beta V segments were productive about 87% or about 30% of the time.

The TCR originated in a man aged 30 to 39 in good health and CMV-seronegative. The V and J genes are TRBV19 and TRBJ2-4; maybe TRBD2 (6 bases). Material: PBMCs. CDR3 in amino acids: CASSRGWAKNIQYF. CDR3 nucleotides: TGTGCCAGTAGTCGGGGGTGGGCCAAAAACATTCAGTACTTC.